These T cell receptor beta chains were read from a single sample in a study of response to subunit inactivated influenza vaccine. TCRdb reprocessed the RT-PCR reads via MiXCR and lists one record per CDR3 protein. The sample contains hundreds of thousands of distinct CDR3 sequences, less than 8% of which appear only once. The input for sequencing was PBMCs from blood, taken about 23 months after vaccination. These receptors were taken from a man between 45 and 75 years old who received an inactivated influenza vaccine. The CDR3 runs from the conserved cysteine through the conserved F or W. D genes are given only for firm matches. Only some rows state a clone size, as once, few, many or a class for expanded clones.

>TRBJ2-4|TRBV2|many|NA
TGTGCCAGCAGTGGGGGGGCAGCGGACATTCAGTACTTC
CASSGGAADIQYF
>TRBJ1-5|TRBV2|NA|TRBD1
TGTGCCAGCAGGGATCTGGGACAGGGGGCACGGGGCAATCAGCCCCAGCATTTT
CASRDLGQGARGNQPQHF
>TRBJ2-1|TRBV24-1|many|NA
TGTGCCACCAGTGATCCAGACTCGGGAGTGGGGGCCTACAATGAGCAGTTCTTC
CATSDPDSGVGAYNEQFF
>TRBJ2-5|TRBV15|NA|TRBD1
TGTGCCACCAGCAGCCCCATCACAGGGGGTGAGACCCAGTACTTC
CATSSPITGGETQYF
>TRBJ2-7|TRBV5-5|NA|NA
TGTGCCAGCAGCGCAGGGATCGTCTCCTACGAGCAGTACTTC
CASSAGIVSYEQYF
>TRBJ2-1|TRBV12-3/TRBV12-4|few|TRBD2
TGTGCCAGCAGTTTACGGGCGGGGGGGCCATCCTACAATGAGCAGTTCTTC
CASSLRAGGPSYNEQFF
>TRBJ2-2|TRBV5-6|once|NA
TGTGCCATCGGCCCGGGGACCCTCAGCGGGGAGCTGTTTTTT
CAIGPGTLSGELFF
>TRBJ2-1|TRBV4-3|NA|TRBD1
TGCGCCAGCAGCCCGGAGGTAAGAGACAGGGTGAATGAGCAGTTCTTC
CASSPEVRDRVNEQFF
>TRBJ2-2|TRBV20-1|NA|NA
TGCAGTGCTAGAGATCTGGTGGGGGAGCTGTTTTTT
CSARDLVGELFF
>TRBJ1-1|TRBV5-6|many|NA
TGTGCCAGCAGCTCGTTAGAGATTCGGGGCACTGAAGCTTTCTTT
CASSSLEIRGTEAFF
>TRBJ1-1|TRBV6-1|few|NA
TGTGCCAGCAGTGAAACCCGACGTGAAGCTTTCTTT
CASSETRREAFF
>TRBJ1-5|TRBV27|many|TRBD1
TGTGCCAGAGGGGGACAGTTCAATCAGCCCCAGCATTTT
CARGGQFNQPQHF
>TRBJ1-2|TRBV25-1|NA|NA
TGTGCCAGCAGTGAATCGCGACCGGGGTCGGGCTATGGCTACACCTTC
CASSESRPGSGYGYTF
>TRBJ2-3|TRBV7-2|NA|NA
TGTGCCAGCAGTTGGGACATTAGTGCTAGCACAGATACGCAGTATTTT
CASSWDISASTDTQYF
>TRBJ2-7|TRBV21-1|few|NA
TGTGCCAGCAGCATTGAGGGAGAGGTCGAGCAGTACTTC
CASSIEGEVEQYF